This T cell receptor beta chain was sequenced in a study of shared clonotypes between healthy human individuals (dated by TCRdb to about 2020). For the study in its entirety: A couple of women and three men aged 18 to 49 years were included in the cohort. To estimate repertoire size and how much clonotype sharing occurs between individuals, the study deeply sequenced the blood TCR repertoires of five or six healthy adults. Per donor, leukapheresis produced somewhere between about 0.85 and 8.9 billion PBMCs. To increase sequencing depth and limit assay-specific biases, TCR repertoire library preparation and sequencing were carried out by different laboratories using diverse techniques. Overall results and qualifications from the work: Only blood was sampled, and tissue TCR repertoires likely differ from those in blood. Based on pairwise subsampling, the degree of clonotype sharing among donors was expected to be affected by sequencing depth. The small number of donors limited the genetic and exposure-history diversity represented.

The cysteine opens and the phenylalanine closes a CDR3 of 13 amino acids. The entry retains the CDR3 DNA only, 39 bases that are in frame from base 1. CDR1 SEHNR and CDR2 FQNEAQ were looked up in the germline V gene (reference sequence). Healthy HIV-negative adults with no recently reported acute infections or vaccinations were included as donors. Every donor was a Caucasian adult residing in Nashville, Tennessee, USA. For unsorted samples, about 90 million PBMCs were counted, and genomic DNA was extracted using the QIAamp DNA Blood Mini kit. Blood was collected by leukapheresis, and PBMCs were isolated by Ficoll-Histopaque density gradient centrifugation and then cryopreserved in liquid nitrogen vapor phase. Using the deep immunoSEQ assay, TCR CDR3 regions were amplified from genomic DNA by multiplex PCR. For each cell subset, the extracted genomic DNA was distributed evenly across all wells of several immunoSEQ 96-well plates, and each plate served as one replicate. For unsorted PBMC, roughly 330 ng genomic DNA, equal to tens of thousands of T cell genomes, was loaded into each replicate PCR. Genomic DNA from unsorted PBMC was sequenced over ten immunoSEQ deep assay plates. Purified libraries were quantified with a Qubit 3.0 fluorometer, sized on a Bioanalyzer 2100, and re-quantified with the KAPA Library Quantification kit. A separate single-read 150-cycle Illumina NextSeq 550 flow cell was used to sequence each immunoSEQ 96-well plate. In the original analysis: Because the immunoSEQ output included only junctional sequences and no quality scores, the filtering could not be the same as the filtering used for full-length reads. Sequences were annotated with PyIR, a Python wrapper for IgBLAST v1.9, using IMGT germline references to assign V/J genes and CDR3. Any read was removed if the V/J assignment was weak (E-value above 1e-6), the CDR3 was missing, or the read contained stop codons, out-of-frame junctions, or ambiguous translated residues. V3J clonotypes were defined as sequences sharing an identical inferred V gene, J gene, and CDR3 amino acid sequence. Percentage overlap between repertoires was computed as shared unique clonotypes divided by the size of the smaller repertoire. Richness of each repertoire was evaluated using RTK rarefaction, the Chao1 estimator, and Recon v2.1 estimates of unobserved clonotypes. In TCRdb, the immuneACCESS table is reduced to in-frame sequences with V and J assigned. These tables do not hold every clone; where another copy was compared, an unresolved V gene accounts for under half, and the others remain unexplained. V and J calls and clone size are copied from that table; D and trimming were computed from the DNA. Recorded for this sample are around 480,000 clones; around 79% of them occurred a single time. The top ten constitute around 13% of the sample.

This clone was seen more than once but under ten times. Its antigen has not been determined. It has no much larger one-base neighbor in the sample; base qualities were not kept. Sequencing was done on a sample of PBMCs. The rearrangement joined TRBV7-9 to TRBJ2-5; 8 bases in the middle match TRBD2. The J call may be mistaken, given a closer DNA end match to TRBJ2-7. This receptor was identified in a woman in her forties in good health. Some clones in this sample may be carry-over from other donors' samples. The DNA is as follows: TGTGCCAGCAGCCCCCGGGAGGGGTACGAGCAGTACTTC. This encodes CASSPREGYEQYF.